This T cell receptor (beta chain) was sequenced in a study of Ad26.COV2.S vaccination and SARS-CoV-2 variants. Study-level findings and limits: Among vaccine recipients, spike-specific TCR breadth exceeded that of placebo recipients.

The repertoire was sequenced with immunoSEQ multiplex PCR; TCRdb's copy has only in-frame clones and lacks some. Of 380,000 or so clones listed, around 82% are singletons. V gave up 5 bases and J gave up 7 bases, with 12 bases separating them. Germline lookup yields CDR1 LNHDA and CDR2 SQIVND (reference sequence). The length of the CDR3 is 12 residues. With regard to this clone: Antigen: not known.

Specified treatment: 15 to 20 received Ad26.COV2.S at low or high dose, single or two shots; five or six received placebo; per-sample allocation not given. The samples date from day 63 after the first vaccine or placebo injection. The specimen comprised peripheral blood, sampled in a trial of Ad26.COV2.S vaccine versus placebo. This receptor was obtained from a person between 18 and 59 years old who received the Ad26.COV2.S COVID-19 vaccine or a placebo. The chain couples TRBV19 to TRBJ2-7; D is perhaps TRBD1 (5 bases). CDR3 nucleotides: TGTGCCAGTAGTTGGGGCTTGGGGGAGCAGTACTTC. It yields the protein CASSWGLGEQYF.